These T cell receptor beta chains were read from a single sample in a study of metastatic and nonmetastatic thyroid tumors. With MiXCR, TCRdb reprocessed the PCR reads. The data hold some 21,000 clones, with around 21% observed a single time. Material for sequencing was blood. All receptors derive from a female donor with papillary thyroid cancer or a benign thyroid nodule (not recorded which). Some clones in this sample may be carry-over from other donors' samples. Both conserved end residues are part of each CDR3. A D gene is named only where the DNA matches it firmly. The listing skips clone size in some rows; elsewhere it reads once, few, many or a size class.

CDR3aa | CDR3nt | abundance | d_gene | j_gene | v_gene
CASSPGTSGWETQYF | TGTGCCAGCAGCCCGGGGACTAGCGGGTGGGAGACCCAGTACTTC | many | TRBD2 | TRBJ2-5 | TRBV7-2
CASSLDGWKNSPLHF | TGTGCCAGCAGCTTAGACGGGTGGAAAAATTCACCCCTCCACTTT | - | - | TRBJ1-6 | TRBV11-2
CASSLSLGLADTTDTQYF | TGTGCCAGCAGTTTATCGTTGGGACTAGCGGACACCACAGATACGCAGTATTTT | many | TRBD2 | TRBJ2-3 | TRBV27
CASSERDPRGPEQYF | TGTGCCAGCAGTGAACGGGATCCTAGAGGCCCCGAGCAGTACTTC | - | - | TRBJ2-7 | TRBV6-1
CATSDSGGQRKDFF | TGTGCCACCAGTGATTCAGGGGGCCAAAGAAAAGATTTCTTT | - | TRBD1 | TRBJ1-1 | TRBV24-1
CASSYSGVGVTEAFF | TGTGCCAGCAGTTACTCCGGGGTGGGCGTCACTGAAGCTTTCTTT | - | - | TRBJ1-1 | TRBV6-5
CASSEASSWANVLTF | TGTGCCAGCAGTGAAGCAAGCTCTTGGGCCAACGTCCTTACTTTC | - | - | TRBJ2-6 | TRBV6-1
CASSLLAGASTDTQYF | TGTGCCAGCAGCTTACTAGCGGGGGCTAGCACAGATACGCAGTATTTT | - | TRBD2 | TRBJ2-3 | TRBV7-3
CASSPNNEQFF | TGCGCCAGCAGCCCGAACAATGAGCAGTTCTTC | many | - | TRBJ2-1 | TRBV5-1
CASSEDLRDEKLFF | TGTGCCAGCAGCGAGGACCTTCGTGATGAAAAACTGTTTTTT | many | - | TRBJ1-4 | TRBV9
CASIQDCATAYNEQFF | TGCGCCAGCATCCAAGATTGTGCGACTGCATACAATGAGCAGTTCTTC | - | - | TRBJ2-1 | TRBV4-1
CASSIDYLSSQYF | TGTGCCAGTAGTATAGATTATCTCTCGTCGCAGTACTTC | medium-sized | - | TRBJ2-7 | TRBV19
CASSLDGGVSGYTF | TGTGCCAGCAGCTTAGATGGGGGTGTAAGTGGCTACACCTTC | many | - | TRBJ1-2 | TRBV7-9
CASSLTGLAGNEQFF | TGTGCCAGCAGCCTCACGGGACTAGCGGGGAATGAGCAGTTCTTC | few | TRBD2 | TRBJ2-1 | TRBV12-3/TRBV12-4
CASSLGGSGHPVGGYTF | TGTGCCAGCAGCTTGGGGGGTTCTGGACACCCCGTTGGGGGCTACACCTTC | - | - | TRBJ1-2 | TRBV5-4